This T cell receptor beta chain is from a study of cytomegalovirus exposure and HLA in healthy donors. About the research overall: Some 85 million unique TCRs from HLA-typed donors were held in an early data release. General study findings and limits: An analysis that came later showed most CMV-associated TCR beta chains appearing HLA-restricted.

Points on this clone: What it recognizes is unknown.

With 5 bases clipped from V and 5 bases from J, the junction kept 9 bases outside the gene matches. The CDR3 runs 15 residues. The V gene's germline CDR1 is SGHVS and CDR2 FQNEAQ. In the PCR, 60 Vbeta and 13 Jbeta primers were used. Clones were sequenced by immunoSEQ multiplex PCR, and TCRdb holds only the in-frame ones, with some missing. The sample records fewer than 150,000 clones, about 78% being singletons. The TCR comes from a male donor in good health and CMV-seronegative. The V and J genes are TRBV7-8 and TRBJ1-2; 9 bases map to TRBD1. What was sequenced was PBMCs. The CDR3 coding sequence is TGTGCCAGCAGCACCCGGACAGGGGATTGGTATGGCTACACCTTC. Protein product: CASSTRTGDWYGYTF.